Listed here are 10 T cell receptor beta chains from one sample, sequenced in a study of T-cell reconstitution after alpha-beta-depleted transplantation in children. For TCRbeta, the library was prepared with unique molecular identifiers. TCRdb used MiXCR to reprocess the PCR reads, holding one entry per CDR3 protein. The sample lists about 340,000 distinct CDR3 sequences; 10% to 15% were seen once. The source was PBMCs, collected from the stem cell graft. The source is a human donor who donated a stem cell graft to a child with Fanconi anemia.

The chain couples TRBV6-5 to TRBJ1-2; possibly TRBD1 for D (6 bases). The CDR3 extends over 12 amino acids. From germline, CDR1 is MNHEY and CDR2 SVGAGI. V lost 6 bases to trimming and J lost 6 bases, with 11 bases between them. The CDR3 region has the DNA TGTGCCAGCAGACGGGGGGCGAATGGCTACACCTTC. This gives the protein CASRRGANGYTF.

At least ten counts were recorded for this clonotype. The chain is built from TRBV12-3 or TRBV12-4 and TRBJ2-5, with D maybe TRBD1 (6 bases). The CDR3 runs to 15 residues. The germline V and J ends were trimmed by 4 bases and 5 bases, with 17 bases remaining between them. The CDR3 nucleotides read TGTGCCAGCAGTTCCCTCAGGGGTGATGAGGAGACCCAGTACTTC. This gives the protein CASSSLRGDEETQYF.

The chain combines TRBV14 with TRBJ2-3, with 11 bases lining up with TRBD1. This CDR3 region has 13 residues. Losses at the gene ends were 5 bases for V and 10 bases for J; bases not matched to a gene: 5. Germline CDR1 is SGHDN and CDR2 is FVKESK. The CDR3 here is CASSAWTGGSQYF. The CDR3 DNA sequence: TGTGCCAGCAGCGCCTGGACAGGGGGCTCGCAGTATTTT.

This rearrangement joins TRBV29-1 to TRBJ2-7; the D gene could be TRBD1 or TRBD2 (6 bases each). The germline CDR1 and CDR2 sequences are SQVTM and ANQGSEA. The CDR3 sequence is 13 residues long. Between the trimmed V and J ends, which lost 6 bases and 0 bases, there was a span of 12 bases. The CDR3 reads CSVEGGGSYEQYF. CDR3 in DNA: TGCAGCGTGGAGGGGGGAGGCTCCTACGAGCAGTACTTC.

The CDR3 is CAMSPGPYNEQFF. The CDR3 nucleotides are TGTGCCATGAGCCCCGGGCCCTACAATGAGCAGTTCTTC. The rearrangement joins TRBV4-2 to TRBJ2-1, with D uncertain. V was trimmed by 10 bases and J by 2 bases, leaving 12 bases between them. The CDR3 totals 13 residues. Per the germline V gene, CDR1 is LGHNA and CDR2 is YNFKEQ.

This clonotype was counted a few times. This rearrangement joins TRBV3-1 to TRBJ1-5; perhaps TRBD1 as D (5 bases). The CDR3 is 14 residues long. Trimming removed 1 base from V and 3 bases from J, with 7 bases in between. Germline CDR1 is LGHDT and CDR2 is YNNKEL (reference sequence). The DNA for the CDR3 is TGTGCCAGCAGCCAAGGTGGGGCCAATCAGCCCCAGCATTTT. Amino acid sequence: CASSQGGANQPQHF. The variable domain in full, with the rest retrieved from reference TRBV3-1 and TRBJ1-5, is DTAVSQTPKYLVTQMGNDKSIKCEQNLGHDTMYWYKQDSKKFLKIMFSYNNKELIINETVPNRFSPKSPDKAHLNLHINSLELGDSAVYFCASSQGGANQPQHFGDGTRLSIL.

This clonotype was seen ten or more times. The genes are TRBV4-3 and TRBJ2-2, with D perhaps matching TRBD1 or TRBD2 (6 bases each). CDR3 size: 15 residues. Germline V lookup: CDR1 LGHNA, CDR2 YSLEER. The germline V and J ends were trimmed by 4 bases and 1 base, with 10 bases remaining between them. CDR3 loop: CASSPAGQNTGELFF. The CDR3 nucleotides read TGCGCCAGCAGCCCCGCGGGACAGAACACCGGGGAGCTGTTTTTT.

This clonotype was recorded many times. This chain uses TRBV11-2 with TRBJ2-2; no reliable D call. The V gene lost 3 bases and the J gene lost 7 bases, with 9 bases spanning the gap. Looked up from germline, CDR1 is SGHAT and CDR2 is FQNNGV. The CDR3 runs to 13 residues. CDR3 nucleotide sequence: TGTGCCAGCAGCTTTGCGGCGAGCGGGGAGCTGTTTTTT. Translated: CASSFAASGELFF.

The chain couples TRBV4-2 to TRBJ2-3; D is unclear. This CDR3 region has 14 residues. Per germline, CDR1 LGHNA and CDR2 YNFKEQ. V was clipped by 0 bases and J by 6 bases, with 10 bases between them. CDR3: CASSQENKADTQYF. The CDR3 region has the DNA TGTGCCAGCAGCCAAGAGAACAAGGCTGATACGCAGTATTTT.

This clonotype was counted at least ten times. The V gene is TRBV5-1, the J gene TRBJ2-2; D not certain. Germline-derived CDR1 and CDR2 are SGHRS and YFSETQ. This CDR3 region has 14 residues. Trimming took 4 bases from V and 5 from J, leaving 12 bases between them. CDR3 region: CASSQLGSTGELFF. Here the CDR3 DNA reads TGCGCCAGCAGCCAGCTGGGCAGTACCGGGGAGCTGTTTTTT. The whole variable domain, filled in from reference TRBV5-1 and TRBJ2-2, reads KAGVTQTPRYLIKTRGQQVTLSCSPISGHRSVSWYQQTPGQGLQFLFEYFSETQRNKGNFPGRFSGRQFSNSRSEMNVSTLELGDSALYLCASSQLGSTGELFFGEGSRLTVL.